The 25 T cell receptor beta chains reported below all come from one sample, sequenced in a study of T-cell reconstitution after alpha-beta-depleted transplantation in children (dated by TCRdb to about 2016). Per the publication, the treatment or condition label means: allogeneic hematopoietic cell transplantation with graft depleted of TCRalphabeta T cells and CD19 B cells. Library method: PCR. TCRdb shows the sequencer as Illumina HiSeq 2500. TCR library preparation used molecular barcoding, with unique molecular identifiers applied to normalize quantification of the TCRbeta repertoire. TCRdb passed the public sequencing reads through fastp at Q25 and MiXCR, retaining productive beta sequences. Identical CDR3 proteins give one entry, which carries the most common genes and DNA. The sample contains roughly 490,000 distinct CDR3 sequences, 10% to 12% of them found a single time. The ten top clones hold approximately 14% of the sample.

The sequencing used PBMCs, mostly from graft donor cells, collected 180 days after TCRalphabeta/CD19-depleted stem cell transplant. Source of these receptors: a female patient aged 2 to 10 who had a stem cell transplant for aplastic anemia, so the T cells may come from the graft donor.

The rearrangement uses TRBV5-1 and TRBJ2-2, with no clear D. The length of the CDR3 is 14 residues. V lost 6 bases, J lost 3 bases, and 12 bases lay in between. Germline assignment: CDR1 SGHRS and CDR2 YFSETQ. The CDR3: CASTSRSDTGELFF. DNA of the CDR3: TGCGCCAGCACATCACGGAGCGACACCGGGGAGCTGTTTTTT.

In its sample, this clonotype was seen many times. This chain links TRBV18 with TRBJ1-6; no definite D call. V dropped 3 bases and J dropped 13 bases, with 10 bases sitting between them. CDR3 length equals 12 residues. Germline lookup yields CDR1 KGHSH and CDR2 LQKENI. This CDR3 is CASSPNTGPLHF. CDR3 DNA sequence: TGTGCCAGCTCACCTAATACCGGCCCCCTCCACTTT.

J is TRBJ1-1 and V is TRBV5-1; 8 nucleotides align to TRBD1. Germline V CDR1 and CDR2: SGHRS, YFSETQ. The ends lost 2 bases at V and 1 base at J; junction bases unmatched: 4. The CDR3 extends over 15 amino acids. The CDR3 DNA sequence: TGCGCCAGCAGCTTCCGGCAGGGGGCGAACACTGAAGCTTTCTTT. It specifies CASSFRQGANTEAFF.

At least ten counts were recorded for this clonotype. V and J are TRBV29-1 and TRBJ2-1, with D hard to call. V shed 4 bases and J shed 6 bases, with 4 bases lying between them. The CDR3 totals 10 residues. Germline V CDR1 and CDR2: SQVTM, ANQGSEA. The DNA for the CDR3 is TGCAGCGTTGGATTCAATGAGCAGTTCTTC. As protein: CSVGFNEQFF.

The CDR3 region is CASSRPRLAAYNEQFF. The CDR3 bases are TGTGCCAGCAGCCGTCCCCGGCTAGCGGCCTACAATGAGCAGTTCTTC. The V call is TRBV7-2, the J call TRBJ2-1, with 7 bases that match TRBD2. CDR1 is SGHTA, CDR2 FQGNSA, per germline. The V and J ends lost 5 bases and 2 bases, in that order; junction bases with no gene match: 9. The CDR3 loop spans 16 amino acids.

This clonotype was detected a few times. The chain couples TRBV7-2 to TRBJ2-1, with 10 bases matching TRBD2. V lost 5 bases to trimming and J lost 7 bases; unmatched junction nucleotides: 11. The V gene's germline CDR1 is SGHTA and CDR2 FQGNSA. The CDR3 has 16 residues. CDR3 coding DNA: TGTGCCAGCAGCCTCCGAGCGGGAGGGCCTCAGAATGAGCAGTTCTTC. Translated: CASSLRAGGPQNEQFF.

The rearrangement uses TRBV7-2 and TRBJ2-1, with 7 bases aligning to TRBD2. CDR1 is SGHTA and CDR2 is FQGNSA in the germline V gene. The CDR3 sequence is 16 residues long. V lost 4 bases and J lost 12; bases outside the gene matches: 18. CDR3 sequence: CASSSSLAEGGFAQFF. As DNA, the CDR3 is TGTGCCAGCAGCTCCTCTCTAGCGGAGGGAGGTTTTGCGCAGTTCTTC.

This clonotype was counted between two and nine times. The chain has TRBV7-8 and TRBJ2-4, with D unclear. V lost 2 bases and J lost 0, with 23 bases in between. Germline loops: CDR1 SGHVS, CDR2 FQNEAQ. The CDR3 loop spans 20 amino acids. CDR3 coding DNA: TGTGCCAGCAGCTTAAAAGGCTATCTAGTGGTCGGTCCAGCCAAAAACATTCAGTACTTC. This encodes CASSLKGYLVVGPAKNIQYF.

The V and J genes are TRBV11-2 and TRBJ2-1; possibly TRBD1 or TRBD2 for D (5 bases each). CDR3 length equals 15 residues. Germline-derived CDR1 and CDR2 are SGHAT and FQNNGV. The V and J ends lost 8 bases and 8 bases respectively, with 22 bases between them. The CDR3 loop reads CASRPRGPSLYEQFF. Here the CDR3 DNA reads TGTGCCAGCCGTCCCCGGGGACCCTCGTTGTATGAGCAGTTCTTC.

In its sample, this clonotype was seen a few times. The chain is built from TRBV4-3 and TRBJ1-2; no reliable D call. The V gene's germline CDR1 is LGHNA and CDR2 YSLEER. Trimming took off 0 bases at V and 4 bases at J, with 12 bases between the two ends. The CDR3 consists of 15 residues. The CDR3 DNA is TGCGCCAGCAGCCAAGATTTCGAGACGGTCTATGGCTACACCTTC. This sequence encodes CASSQDFETVYGYTF.

To note about this clonotype: Relative to the germline gene, one junction end is altered; a read error may explain this. V is TRBV12-3 or TRBV12-4 and J is TRBJ2-1; 12 nucleotides match TRBD2. The CDR3 is 18 amino acids. The CDR3 coding sequence is TGTACCAGCAGTCAAAGGACTAGCGGGATCGGTGGGTACAATGAGCAGTTCTTC. Its translation is CTSSQRTSGIGGYNEQFF.

This sequence joins TRBV13 and TRBJ2-1; D is uncertain. The CDR3 extends over 17 amino acids. Trimming took 5 bases from V and 2 from J, leaving 19 bases between them. The germline gives CDR1 PRHDT, CDR2 FYEKMQ (reference sequence). CDR3 nucleotide sequence: TGTGCCAGCAGCACCGAGGCACTCGGTGTTGCCTACAATGAGCAGTTCTTC. It specifies CASSTEALGVAYNEQFF.

This clonotype was observed a few times. Being one base from a much bigger clone, this may be a read error. This chain connects TRBV7-9 to TRBJ2-1, with D unresolved. The CDR3 covers 12 residues. Germline V gene lookup returns CDR1 SEHNR and CDR2 FQNEAQ (reference sequence). The CDR3 is CASMTNGNEHFF. CDR3 sequence (DNA): TGTGCCAGCATGACAAATGGCAATGAGCACTTCTTC.

V is TRBV28 and J is TRBJ2-2; 10 bases agree with TRBD2. In germline, CDR1 is MDHEN, CDR2 SYDVKM. V gave up 6 bases and J gave up 7 bases; unmatched junction bases: 5. The CDR3 runs 14 residues. The CDR3 DNA is TGTGCCAGCAGAGCGGGAGGGCCAGTCGGGGAGCTGTTTTTT. It codes for CASRAGGPVGELFF.

This chain uses TRBV6-1 with TRBJ1-3; 9 bases map to TRBD1. CDR1 is MNHNS and CDR2 is SASEGT in the germline V gene. The CDR3 is made up of 15 amino acids. The junction had 3 bases not matched to a gene; V was cut back by 6 bases and J by 0 bases. This CDR3 is CASRDRGTSGNTIYF. The CDR3 coding sequence is TGTGCCAGCAGGGACAGGGGAACCTCTGGAAACACCATATATTTT.

J is TRBJ2-5 and V is TRBV7-3, with TRBD2 matching over 7 bases. Germline lookup yields CDR1 SGHTA and CDR2 FQGTGA. J gave up 0 bases and V 2 bases, and 6 bases lay outside the gene matches. This CDR3 comprises 16 residues. The CDR3 protein is CASSLGSGVYQETQYF. The CDR3 DNA sequence: TGTGCCAGCAGCTTAGGAAGCGGGGTGTACCAAGAGACCCAGTACTTC.

The chain has TRBV7-2 and TRBJ2-1; 9 positions match TRBD2. Germline V lookup: CDR1 SGHTA, CDR2 FQGNSA. The CDR3 runs 22 residues. With 6 bases clipped from V and 2 bases from J, the junction kept 26 bases outside the gene matches. CDR3 nucleotide sequence: TGTGCCAGCAGAAACCCGACTGAGAGGACTCGCGGGAGGGCCAAAGCCTACAATGAGCAGTTCTTC. Its protein is CASRNPTERTRGRAKAYNEQFF.

V usage is TRBV11-1 and J usage is TRBJ2-6; 12 bases align to TRBD1. The CDR3 is 18 amino acids. CDR1 and CDR2 (germline): SGHAT, FQDESV (reference sequence). V dropped 3 bases and J dropped 0; count of bases not matched to a gene: 3. CDR3 residues: CASSFPGQGASGANVLTF. The CDR3 DNA reads TGTGCCAGCAGCTTTCCGGGACAGGGGGCCTCTGGGGCCAACGTCCTGACTTTC.

This sequence joins TRBV7-9 and TRBJ1-4; D call uncertain. CDR3 length equals 15 residues. The germline CDR1 and CDR2 sequences are SEHNR and FQNEAQ (reference sequence). V lost 0 bases to trimming and J lost 0 bases, with 5 bases between them. This CDR3 is CASSLAPTTNEKLFF. CDR3 bases: TGTGCCAGCAGCTTAGCGCCGACAACTAATGAAAAACTGTTTTTT.

The chain uses TRBV7-9 and TRBJ2-4; 7 bases match TRBD2. The CDR3 consists of 13 residues. The V segment lost 1 base and the J segment 12 bases; nucleotides outside the gene matches: 6. Germline-derived CDR1 and CDR2 are SEHNR and FQNEAQ (reference sequence). The CDR3 bases are TGTGCCAGCAGCTTAGAGGGAGGGGACGATCAGTACTTC. This sequence encodes CASSLEGGDDQYF. Full variable domain (rest looked up from reference TRBV7-9 and TRBJ2-4): DTGVSQNPRHKITKRGQNVTFRCDPISEHNRLYWYRQTLGQGPEFLTYFQNEAQLEKSRLLSDRFSAERPKGSFSTLEIQRTEQGDSAMYLCASSLEGGDDQYFGAGTRLSVL.

A few counts support this clonotype. The V call is TRBV9, the J call TRBJ2-2, with D hard to call. The CDR3 length is 14 residues. The V end lost 0 bases, the J end lost 5 bases, and 8 bases lay between the germline ends. CDR1 is SGDLS and CDR2 is YYNGEE in the germline V gene. The DNA for the CDR3 is TGTGCCAGCAGCGTAGTGCCGGCTACCGGGGAGCTGTTTTTT. This translates into CASSVVPATGELFF. Combining the CDR3 with reference TRBV9 and TRBJ2-2 gives the whole variable domain DSGVTQTPKHLITATGQRVTLRCSPRSGDLSVYWYQQSLDQGLQFLIQYYNGEERAKGNILERFSAQQFPDLHSELNLSSLELGDSALYFCASSVVPATGELFFGEGSRLTVL.

The chain couples TRBV2 to TRBJ2-1, with 7 bases fitting TRBD2. The junction had 20 bases not matched to a gene; V was cut back by 8 bases and J by 1 base. Germline V gives CDR1 SNHLY, CDR2 FYNNEI. The CDR3 spans 19 residues. This CDR3 reads CASCLGRVRYLASYNEQFF. In DNA, the CDR3 is TGTGCCAGCTGTTTAGGGAGGGTTAGGTACCTTGCGTCCTACAATGAGCAGTTCTTC.

This sequence joins TRBV7-9 and TRBJ2-1; TRBD2 aligns across 10 bases. The junction had 15 bases not matched to a gene; V was cut back by 6 bases and J by 10 bases. The CDR3 has 16 amino acids. CDR1 is SEHNR and CDR2 is FQNEAQ in the germline V gene (reference sequence). CDR3 sequence reads: CASSPTRTSGGREQFF. CDR3 DNA: TGTGCCAGCAGTCCCACCCGGACTAGCGGAGGTAGAGAGCAGTTCTTC.

This clonotype was observed at least ten times. V and J are TRBV9 and TRBJ2-7; D may be TRBD2 (6 bases). V lost 3 bases, J lost 2 bases, and 12 bases lay in between. There are 14 residues in the CDR3. Germline CDR1 and CDR2: SGDLS and YYNGEE. The CDR3 sequence: CASSAGEAPYEQYF. CDR3 DNA: TGTGCCAGCAGCGCCGGGGAGGCCCCCTACGAGCAGTACTTC.

The rearrangement links TRBV5-1 to TRBJ2-7; 11 nucleotides agree with TRBD2. V lost 1 base and J lost 5; bases outside the gene matches: 2. Germline CDR1 reads SGHRS; CDR2 reads YFSETQ. The CDR3 consists of 14 residues. CDR3 nucleotide sequence: TGCGCCAGCAGCTTGACTAGCGGGAGAAACGAGCAGTACTTC. The encoded protein is CASSLTSGRNEQYF. The whole variable domain, filled in from reference TRBV5-1 and TRBJ2-7, reads KAGVTQTPRYLIKTRGQQVTLSCSPISGHRSVSWYQQTPGQGLQFLFEYFSETQRNKGNFPGRFSGRQFSNSRSEMNVSTLELGDSALYLCASSLTSGRNEQYFGPGTRLTVT.